The source of this T cell receptor (beta chain) is a study of CD8+ T cells in alopecia areata (dated by TCRdb to between 2017 and 2018). In the study overall: The treated patients, all with moderate-to-severe alopecia areata, were enrolled in an open-label pilot trial of oral tofacitinib given at 5 to 10 mg twice daily. In both human patients and the C3H/HeJ mouse model, the study applied high-throughput TCRbeta sequencing to look at T cell clonal expansion in alopecia areata. The RNA source kit depended on sample type: the PAXgene miRNA kit for fixed scalp, the miRNeasy kit for PBMCs, and the RNeasy kit for mouse skin. TCRbeta CDR3 regions were amplified by immunoSEQ multiplex PCR using 35 Vbeta forward and 13 Jbeta reverse primers. Tofacitinib-treated patients had biopsies at baseline and at 4 and 24 weeks of treatment, with a later scalp biopsy in several patients. The SALT score, which quantifies the percentage of affected scalp surface area, was used to measure disease severity in treated patients. Patients stayed on tofacitinib for 6 to 18 months and then had 6 months of follow-up off drug so that delayed response and recurrence could be assessed. In humans, TCRbeta sequencing was performed on scalp tissue and on sorted CD4+ and CD8+ peripheral blood T cells from healthy controls and from patients with patchy or totalis/universalis alopecia areata. Scalp clonality was compared among normal scalp (n=4), patchy alopecia areata scalp (n=8), and alopecia totalis/universalis scalp (n=8). Overall study outcomes, separate from this receptor: Tofacitinib significantly decreased scalp clonality and the number of expanded CD8+ clones among the top 100 scalp clones. Shared TCR sequences between patients were less evident than in mice, which may be partly attributable to HLA diversity in the patient population. Because the treated cohort was small and had just a single nonresponder, larger studies are needed to establish links between baseline CD8+ expansion and response. Many expanded lesional clones persisted in scalp and blood during tofacitinib treatment, which may partly explain relapse after stopping treatment. Compared with normal scalp, lesional scalp, particularly in alopecia totalis/universalis, had higher clonality and more expanded CD8+ clones, which suggests antigenic drive. Resident alphabeta T cells in normal human skin are also sequenced, complicating scalp TCR repertoire analysis, unlike mouse skin dominated by gammadelta T cells.

Preparation of the library involved the immunoSEQ multiplex PCR assay. To provide template for TCR sequencing, every sample had RNA extracted and reverse transcribed into cDNA. SuperScript III was used for first-strand cDNA synthesis, primed with a 2:1 mix of oligo-dT and random hexamers. Amplification bias was assessed with a synthetic immune receptor repertoire, and residual bias was removed computationally. The published analysis was carried out like this. After raw reads were preprocessed to remove errors, the CDR3 was defined following IMGT conventions as running from the conserved cysteine to phenylalanine. Clonality was calculated as 1 minus Shannon entropy normalized by log2 of the number of productive unique TCRs. Whether scalp clones were CD4 or CD8 was inferred by matching scalp TCRbeta sequences against CD4 and CD8 repertoires sorted from blood. Imported from immuneACCESS, the table was reduced by TCRdb to in-frame sequences with V and J called. These copies leave out some clones; in studies compared against another copy, an unresolved V gene accounts for under half, and the cause of the remainder is not known. V and J calls plus clone size are reproduced from that table; the DNA served to infer D and trimming. Within this sample are under 250,000 clones, with approximately 65% of them counted one time only. The ten biggest clones cover more than 0.95% of the sample.

A note on this clone: Its antigen remains unidentified. It has no much larger one-base neighbor in the sample; base qualities were not kept.

The treatment or condition label for this specimen denotes: oral pan-JAK inhibitor, 5-10 mg twice daily. From alopecia areata patients, peripheral blood was collected along with lesional scalp punch biopsies. PBMCs were isolated by density centrifugation and stained for CD3, CD4 and CD8, and CD4+ and CD8+ T cells were sorted on a FACSAria. This clonotype was sampled from a human donor with alopecia areata. The starting material was CD4+ T cells sorted from blood, obtained between weeks 43 and 45, from a patient treated with tofacitinib.

The CDR3 amino acid sequence is: CSVTGQGDGYTF. At the DNA level, the sequence is TGCAGCGTTACTGGACAGGGGGATGGCTACACCTTC. The sequence joins TRBV29-1 to TRBJ1-2; a stretch of 10 junction bases matches TRBD1. From the cysteine through the phenylalanine, the CDR3 covers 12 amino acids. Only the CDR3 part of the read is kept: 36 bases, read in frame from the first base. V lost 5 bases and J lost 6 bases, and the count of bases not matched to a germline gene is 3. According to the germline V gene, CDR1 reads SQVTM and CDR2 reads ANQGSEA.